These T cell receptor beta chains were read from a single sample in a study of T cells in Graves' hyperthyroidism and ophthalmopathy. TCRdb processed the multiplex PCR reads anew with MiXCR; each CDR3 protein has one entry. The profile shows some 490,000 distinct CDR3 sequences, approximately 23% of them singletons. Sequenced sample: blood. These receptors all stem from a woman aged 70-85 years with Graves' ophthalmopathy. CDR3s include the opening cysteine and the closing phenylalanine or tryptophan. D genes are given only for firm matches. Only part of the rows carry a size: once, few, many, or a class if the clone is expanded.

clone_size j_call cdr3_length d_call v_call cdr3_aa cdr3_nt
- TRBJ1-2 12 TRBD1 TRBV28 CASSSRGRGYTF TGTGCCAGCAGTTCAAGGGGGCGCGGCTACACCTTC
- TRBJ2-6 18 - TRBV25-1 CASSPLDKYTSGANVLTF TGTGCCAGCAGTCCCCTAGACAAGTATACCTCTGGGGCCAACGTCCTGACTTTC
- TRBJ1-2 13 - TRBV7-9 CASSETSNYGYTF TGTGCCAGCAGCGAGACCTCTAACTATGGCTACACCTTC
- TRBJ1-1 14 - TRBV6-1 CASRKWDTLREAFF TGTGCCAGCAGAAAATGGGACACCCTTAGGGAAGCTTTCTTT
few TRBJ2-7 13 - TRBV7-6 CASSLNLYYEQYF TGTGCCAGCAGCTTAAACTTATACTACGAGCAGTACTTC
- TRBJ2-1 16 TRBD2 TRBV27 CASSLSSGSYLNEQFF TGTGCCAGCAGTTTATCTAGCGGGAGCTACCTAAATGAGCAGTTCTTC
few TRBJ1-5 14 TRBD1 TRBV10-3 CAIKTGQGNQPQHF TGTGCCATCAAGACGGGACAGGGCAATCAGCCCCAGCATTTT
- TRBJ1-1 16 - TRBV12-3/TRBV12-4 CASSGVMAPMNTEAFF TGTGCCAGCAGTGGGGTAATGGCTCCAATGAACACTGAAGCTTTCTTT
- TRBJ2-7 14 TRBD2 TRBV6-1 CASIDSGSSYEQYF TGTGCCAGCATTGATAGCGGGAGCTCCTACGAGCAGTACTTC
- TRBJ2-7 14 - TRBV5-6 CASTGWDNSYEQYF TGTGCCAGCACTGGATGGGACAACTCCTACGAGCAGTACTTC
few TRBJ1-2 14 - TRBV24-1 CATSEHSAAYGYTF TGTGCCACCAGTGAGCATTCCGCGGCCTATGGCTACACCTTC
- TRBJ1-2 12 - TRBV29-1 CSVEEVGLVYTF TGCAGCGTTGAGGAGGTTGGTTTAGTCTACACCTTC
once TRBJ2-1 12 TRBD1 TRBV6-5 CASSRTGDEQFF TGTGCCAGCAGCCGGACAGGGGATGAGCAGTTCTTC
- TRBJ2-1 11 TRBD2 TRBV7-9 CASSRGGTQFF TGTGCCAGCAGCCGGGGGGGGACGCAGTTCTTC
many TRBJ2-1 16 - TRBV28 CASRTLGVKAYNEQFF TGTGCCAGCAGAACTCTAGGAGTTAAGGCCTACAATGAGCAGTTCTTC
few TRBJ1-6 17 - TRBV10-2 CASSEGLASSYNSPLHF TGCGCCAGCAGTGAGGGGTTGGCGAGCTCCTATAATTCACCCCTCCACTTT
- TRBJ1-6 18 - TRBV3-1 CASSQRGHLSSYNSPLHF TGTGCCAGCAGCCAGCGTGGACACCTGAGCTCCTATAATTCACCCCTCCACTTT
- TRBJ2-1 16 TRBD2 TRBV20-1 CSARATGTSVFNEQFF TGCAGTGCTAGAGCTACCGGGACTAGCGTCTTCAATGAGCAGTTCTTC
many TRBJ1-4 13 - TRBV12-3/TRBV12-4 CASSLGIREKLFF TGTGCCAGCAGTTTGGGGATCCGAGAAAAACTGTTTTTT
few TRBJ1-2 15 - TRBV28 CASSLSRTVSYGYTF TGTGCCAGCAGTTTAAGCCGGACGGTTTCCTATGGCTACACCTTC
- TRBJ2-1 15 - TRBV5-1 CASSPIQGRLNEQFF TGCGCCAGCAGCCCGATACAAGGGCGGCTCAATGAGCAGTTCTTC
- TRBJ2-1 15 - TRBV5-1 CASSLSGVSFHEQFF TGCGCCAGCAGCTTGTCAGGGGTCAGCTTTCATGAGCAGTTCTTC
many TRBJ2-7 15 TRBD2 TRBV6-5 CASSYSAGGRHEQYF TGTGCCAGCAGTTACTCGGCGGGAGGGCGGCACGAGCAGTACTTC
- TRBJ2-3 15 - TRBV10-2 CASRESGPGTDTQYF TGCGCCAGCAGGGAGTCAGGGCCTGGAACAGATACGCAGTATTTT
many TRBJ2-7 15 - TRBV20-1 CSAREVLNSGYEQYF TGCAGTGCTAGAGAGGTCTTGAATAGCGGCTACGAGCAGTACTTC
- TRBJ2-5 14 - TRBV20-1 CSARDGGERETQYF TGCAGTGCTAGAGATGGTGGGGAACGAGAGACCCAGTACTTC
few TRBJ2-3 16 - TRBV18 CASSPYESTSTDTQYF TGTGCCAGCTCACCATATGAAAGCACTAGCACAGATACGCAGTATTTT
many TRBJ2-3 13 - TRBV7-2 CASSFHGEDTQYF TGTGCCAGCAGCTTCCATGGCGAGGATACGCAGTATTTT
- TRBJ2-6 13 - TRBV19 CASSMSGANVLTF TGTGCCAGTAGTATGAGTGGGGCCAACGTCCTGACTTTC
few TRBJ2-1 14 - TRBV5-8 CATSTEGKYNEQFF TGTGCCACTTCAACAGAGGGTAAATACAATGAGCAGTTCTTC
few TRBJ2-7 14 - TRBV28 CASSLRDATYEQYF TGTGCCAGCAGCCTCCGGGACGCCACCTACGAGCAGTACTTC
- TRBJ2-3 18 - TRBV4-1 CASSQDPSGASSTDTQYF TGCGCCAGCAGCCAAGATCCCTCGGGCGCCTCTAGCACAGATACGCAGTATTTT
few TRBJ2-7 14 - TRBV7-2 CASSPLGDKYEQYF TGTGCCAGCAGCCCCCTGGGGGACAAGTACGAGCAGTACTTC
few TRBJ1-5 15 TRBD1 TRBV4-2 CANSRNQGGNQPQHF TGTGCCAACAGCCGCAACCAGGGGGGCAATCAGCCCCAGCATTTT
- TRBJ1-5 12 - TRBV4-2 CASSILEGPQHF TGTGCCAGCAGCATCCTCGAAGGGCCCCAGCATTTT
few TRBJ2-5 15 - TRBV20-1 CSANPRVGVQETQYF TGCAGTGCCAACCCCAGGGTTGGGGTACAAGAGACCCAGTACTTC
few TRBJ2-7 16 TRBD2 TRBV6-1 CASSIRLAGSSYEQYF TGTGCCAGCAGTATCCGACTAGCGGGGAGCTCCTACGAGCAGTACTTC
few TRBJ1-1 16 TRBD1 TRBV4-3 CATRPRTGRGLTEAFF TGCGCCACCAGACCTCGGACAGGGAGGGGCCTCACTGAAGCTTTCTTT
few TRBJ2-7 12 TRBD1 TRBV12-3/TRBV12-4 CASKTTGNEQYF TGTGCCAGCAAAACGACAGGGAACGAGCAGTACTTC
few TRBJ2-3 14 - TRBV7-3 CASSLSSGSDTQYF TGTGCCAGCAGCTTAAGTAGTGGCTCAGATACGCAGTATTTT
- TRBJ2-1 14 - TRBV7-2 CASSLEVGNNEQFF TGTGCCAGCAGCTTAGAGGTCGGAAACAATGAGCAGTTCTTC
- TRBJ2-2 17 TRBD2 TRBV11-3 CASSLTSGTLNTGELFF TGTGCCAGCAGCTTGACTAGCGGGACCTTGAACACCGGGGAGCTGTTTTTT
- TRBJ2-1 15 - TRBV7-8 CASSLAIHQDHEQFF TGTGCCAGCAGCTTAGCAATTCATCAGGATCATGAGCAGTTCTTC
- TRBJ2-7 14 TRBD2 TRBV6-2/TRBV6-3 CASSSGTTTYEQYF TGTGCCAGCAGTTCAGGGACTACAACCTACGAGCAGTACTTC
- TRBJ1-2 15 - TRBV4-2 CASSQDLREDYGYTF TGTGCCAGCAGCCAAGATCTCAGGGAGGACTATGGCTACACCTTC
- TRBJ2-3 16 TRBD2 TRBV3-1 CASSTRTSGRIDTQYF TGTGCCAGCAGCACCAGGACTAGCGGGAGAATAGATACGCAGTATTTT
- TRBJ2-7 12 TRBD2 TRBV29-1 CSVVGGRYEQYF TGCAGCGTTGTTGGCGGGAGGTACGAGCAGTACTTC